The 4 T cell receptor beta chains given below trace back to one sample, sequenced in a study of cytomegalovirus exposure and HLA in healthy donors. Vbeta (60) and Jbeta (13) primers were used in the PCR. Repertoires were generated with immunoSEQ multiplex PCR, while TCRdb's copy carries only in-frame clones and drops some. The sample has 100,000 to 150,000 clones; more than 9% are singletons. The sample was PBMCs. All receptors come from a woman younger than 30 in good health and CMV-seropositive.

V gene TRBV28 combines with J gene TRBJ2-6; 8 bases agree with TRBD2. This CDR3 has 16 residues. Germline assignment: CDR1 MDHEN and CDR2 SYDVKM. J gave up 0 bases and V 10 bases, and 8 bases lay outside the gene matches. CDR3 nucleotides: TGTGCCACATTCGCGGGAGGCCTCTCTGGGGCCAACGTCCTGACTTTC. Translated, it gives CATFAGGLSGANVLTF.

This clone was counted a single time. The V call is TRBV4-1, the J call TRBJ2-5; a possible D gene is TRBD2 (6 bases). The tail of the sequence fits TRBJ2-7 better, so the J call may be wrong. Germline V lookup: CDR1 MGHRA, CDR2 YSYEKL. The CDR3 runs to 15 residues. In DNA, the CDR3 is TGCGCCAGCAGCCAAGGCGGGACTCCTACCTACGAGCAGTACTTC. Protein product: CASSQGGTPTYEQYF.

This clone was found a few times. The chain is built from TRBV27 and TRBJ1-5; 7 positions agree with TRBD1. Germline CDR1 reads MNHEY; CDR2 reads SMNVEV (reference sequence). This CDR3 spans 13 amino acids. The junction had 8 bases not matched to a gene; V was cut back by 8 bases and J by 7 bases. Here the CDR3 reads CASSRQGHQPQHF. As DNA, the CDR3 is TGTGCCAGCTCCAGACAGGGCCACCAGCCCCAGCATTTT.

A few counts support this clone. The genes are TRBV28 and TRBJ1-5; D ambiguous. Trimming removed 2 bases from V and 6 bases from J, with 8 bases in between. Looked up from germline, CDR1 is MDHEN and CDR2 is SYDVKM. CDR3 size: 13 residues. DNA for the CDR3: TGTGCCAGCAGTTTAGAGGGAACTCAGCCCCAGCATTTT. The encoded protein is CASSLEGTQPQHF.